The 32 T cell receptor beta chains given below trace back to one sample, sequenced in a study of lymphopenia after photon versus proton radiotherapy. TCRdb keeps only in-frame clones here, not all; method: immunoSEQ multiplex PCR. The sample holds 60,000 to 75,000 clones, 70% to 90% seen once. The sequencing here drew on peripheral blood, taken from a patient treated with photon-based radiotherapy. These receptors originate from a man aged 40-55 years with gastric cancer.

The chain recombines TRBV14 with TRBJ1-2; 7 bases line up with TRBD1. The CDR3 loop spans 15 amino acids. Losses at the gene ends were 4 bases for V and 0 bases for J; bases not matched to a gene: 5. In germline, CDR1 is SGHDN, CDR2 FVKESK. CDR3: CASSPGTAPNYGYTF. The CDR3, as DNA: TGTGCCAGCAGCCCCGGGACAGCCCCTAACTATGGCTACACCTTC.

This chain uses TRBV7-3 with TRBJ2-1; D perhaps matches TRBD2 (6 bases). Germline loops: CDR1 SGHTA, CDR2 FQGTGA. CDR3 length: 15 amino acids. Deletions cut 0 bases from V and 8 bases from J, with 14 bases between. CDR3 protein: CASSLTRRASDEQFF. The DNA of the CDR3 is TGTGCCAGCAGCTTAACTCGGAGGGCCAGTGATGAGCAGTTCTTC.

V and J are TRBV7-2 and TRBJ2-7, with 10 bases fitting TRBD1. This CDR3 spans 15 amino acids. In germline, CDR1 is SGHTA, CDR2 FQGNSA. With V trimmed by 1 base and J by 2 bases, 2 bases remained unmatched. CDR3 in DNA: TGTGCCAGCAGCTTAGACGGACAGGGGGCCTACGAGCAGTACTTC. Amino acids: CASSLDGQGAYEQYF.

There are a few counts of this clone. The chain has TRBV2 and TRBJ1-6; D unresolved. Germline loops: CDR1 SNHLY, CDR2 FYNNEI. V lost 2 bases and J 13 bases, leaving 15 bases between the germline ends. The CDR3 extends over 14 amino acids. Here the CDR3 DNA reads TGTGCCAGCAGTGAACTGTCTCCCTGGAATCCCCTCCACTTT. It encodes CASSELSPWNPLHF.

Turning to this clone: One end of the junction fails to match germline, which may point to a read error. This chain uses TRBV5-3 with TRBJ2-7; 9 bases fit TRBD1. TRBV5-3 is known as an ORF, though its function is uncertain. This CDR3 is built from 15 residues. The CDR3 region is CASSLGDRETYEQYF. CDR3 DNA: TGTGCCAGCAGCTTGGGGGACAGGGAGACCTACGAGCAGTACTTC.

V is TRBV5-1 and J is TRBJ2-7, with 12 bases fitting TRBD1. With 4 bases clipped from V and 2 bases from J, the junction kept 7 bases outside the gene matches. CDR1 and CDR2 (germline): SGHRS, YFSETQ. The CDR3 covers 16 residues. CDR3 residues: CASSPGGQGAPYEQYF. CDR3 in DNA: TGCGCCAGCAGCCCGGGGGGACAGGGGGCACCCTACGAGCAGTACTTC.

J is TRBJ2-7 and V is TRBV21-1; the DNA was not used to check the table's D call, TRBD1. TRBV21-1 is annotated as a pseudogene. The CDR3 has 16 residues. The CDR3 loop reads CASSSHRTGISYEQYF. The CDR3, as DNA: TGTGCCAGCAGCTCCCACCGGACAGGAATTTCCTACGAGCAGTACTTC.

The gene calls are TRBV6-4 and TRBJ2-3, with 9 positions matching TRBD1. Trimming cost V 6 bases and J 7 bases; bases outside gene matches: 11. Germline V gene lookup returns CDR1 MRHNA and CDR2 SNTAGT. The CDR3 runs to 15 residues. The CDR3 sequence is CASSALQGTGNTQYF. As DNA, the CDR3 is TGTGCCAGCAGCGCGTTGCAAGGGACAGGGAATACGCAGTATTTT.

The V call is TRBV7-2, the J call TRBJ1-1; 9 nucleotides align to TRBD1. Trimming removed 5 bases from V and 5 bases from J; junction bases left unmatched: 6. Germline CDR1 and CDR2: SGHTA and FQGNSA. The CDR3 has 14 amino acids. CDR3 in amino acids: CASSQTGGGTEAFF. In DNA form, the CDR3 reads TGTGCCAGCAGCCAGACAGGGGGTGGGACTGAAGCTTTCTTT.

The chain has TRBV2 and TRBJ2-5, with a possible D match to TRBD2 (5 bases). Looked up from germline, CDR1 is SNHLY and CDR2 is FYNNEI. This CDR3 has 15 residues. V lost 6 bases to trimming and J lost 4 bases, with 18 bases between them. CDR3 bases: TGTGCCAGCAGGGAGCGGACGGTCGGATCAGAGACCCAGTACTTC. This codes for CASRERTVGSETQYF.

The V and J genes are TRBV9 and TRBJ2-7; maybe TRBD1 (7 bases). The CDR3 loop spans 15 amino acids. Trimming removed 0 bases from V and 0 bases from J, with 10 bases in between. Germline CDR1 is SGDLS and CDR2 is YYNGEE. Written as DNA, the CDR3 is TGTGCCAGCAGCGTAGCGGGGGACAGCTCCTACGAGCAGTACTTC. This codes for CASSVAGDSSYEQYF. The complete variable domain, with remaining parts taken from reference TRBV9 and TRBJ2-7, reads DSGVTQTPKHLITATGQRVTLRCSPRSGDLSVYWYQQSLDQGLQFLIQYYNGEERAKGNILERFSAQQFPDLHSELNLSSLELGDSALYFCASSVAGDSSYEQYFGPGTRLTVT.

CDR3 sequence: CASSAGFGGEQYF. CDR3 coding DNA: TGTGCCAGCAGTGCGGGCTTTGGAGGGGAGCAGTACTTC. V and J are TRBV9 and TRBJ2-5; D possibly corresponds to TRBD2 (6 bases). Germline CDR1 is SGDLS and CDR2 is YYNGEE. The CDR3 totals 13 residues. V was cut by 5 bases and J by 11 bases, with 19 bases left in between.

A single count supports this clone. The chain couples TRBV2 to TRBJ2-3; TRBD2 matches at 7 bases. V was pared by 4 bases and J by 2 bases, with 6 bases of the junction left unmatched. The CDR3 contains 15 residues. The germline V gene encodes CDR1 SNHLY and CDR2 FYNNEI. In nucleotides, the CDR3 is TGTGCCAGCAGTGTGAGCGGGGTTCTCACAGATACGCAGTATTTT. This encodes CASSVSGVLTDTQYF.

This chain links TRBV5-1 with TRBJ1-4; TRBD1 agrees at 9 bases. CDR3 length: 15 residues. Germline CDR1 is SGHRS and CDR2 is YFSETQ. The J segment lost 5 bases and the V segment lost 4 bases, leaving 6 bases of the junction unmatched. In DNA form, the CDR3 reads TGCGCCAGCAGCCTACAGGGGGCTCAGAATGAAAAACTGTTTTTT. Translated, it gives CASSLQGAQNEKLFF. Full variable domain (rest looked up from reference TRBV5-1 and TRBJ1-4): KAGVTQTPRYLIKTRGQQVTLSCSPISGHRSVSWYQQTPGQGLQFLFEYFSETQRNKGNFPGRFSGRQFSNSRSEMNVSTLELGDSALYLCASSLQGAQNEKLFFGSGTQLSVL.

The CDR3 region has the DNA TGCGCCAGCAGCCAAGAGAGTGGCGGGGGGGGTTGGAATGAGCAGTTCTTC. It translates to CASSQESGGGGWNEQFF. This rearrangement joins TRBV4-3 to TRBJ2-1, with 9 bases fitting TRBD2. This CDR3 is 17 amino acids long. The J segment lost 7 bases and the V segment lost 0 bases, leaving 10 bases of the junction unmatched. The germline CDR1 and CDR2 sequences are LGHNA and YSLEER.

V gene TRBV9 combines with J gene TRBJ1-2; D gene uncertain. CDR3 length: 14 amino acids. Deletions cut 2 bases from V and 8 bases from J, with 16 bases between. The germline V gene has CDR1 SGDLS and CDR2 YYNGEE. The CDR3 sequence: CASSVAREDRGYTF. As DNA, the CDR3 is TGTGCCAGCAGCGTGGCGAGGGAAGATAGAGGCTACACCTTC.

CDR3 bases: TGCGCCAGCAGCCAGGGGACAGCTAGCTCCTACAATGAGCAGTTCTTC. This codes for CASSQGTASSYNEQFF. This chain uses TRBV4-1 with TRBJ2-1; 7 nucleotides align to TRBD1. This CDR3 spans 16 amino acids. CDR1 MGHRA and CDR2 YSYEKL come from the germline V gene. The V gene end was trimmed by 3 bases and the J gene end by 0 bases; junction bases not matched to a gene: 5.

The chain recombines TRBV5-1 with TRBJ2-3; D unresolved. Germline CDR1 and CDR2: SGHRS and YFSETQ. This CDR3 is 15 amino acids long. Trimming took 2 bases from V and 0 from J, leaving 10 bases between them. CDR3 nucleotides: TGCGCCAGCAGCTTCCGTATTCCTAGCACAGATACGCAGTATTTT. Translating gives CASSFRIPSTDTQYF.

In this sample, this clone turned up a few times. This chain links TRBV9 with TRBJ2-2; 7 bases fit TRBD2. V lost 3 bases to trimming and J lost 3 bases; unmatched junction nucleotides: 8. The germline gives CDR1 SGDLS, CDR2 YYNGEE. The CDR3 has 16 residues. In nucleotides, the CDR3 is TGTGCCAGCAGCGACCGGGACTATGGAGACACCGGGGAGCTGTTTTTT. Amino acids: CASSDRDYGDTGELFF. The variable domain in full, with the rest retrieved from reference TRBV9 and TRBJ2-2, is DSGVTQTPKHLITATGQRVTLRCSPRSGDLSVYWYQQSLDQGLQFLIQYYNGEERAKGNILERFSAQQFPDLHSELNLSSLELGDSALYFCASSDRDYGDTGELFFGEGSRLTVL.

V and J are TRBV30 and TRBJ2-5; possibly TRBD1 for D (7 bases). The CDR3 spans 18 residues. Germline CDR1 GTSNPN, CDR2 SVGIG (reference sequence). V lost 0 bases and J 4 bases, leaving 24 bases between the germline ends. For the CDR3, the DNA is TGTGCCTGGAGTGTACCGAGGGCAGGGGGGTATCCGGGAGAGACCCAGTACTTC. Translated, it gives CAWSVPRAGGYPGETQYF.

The CDR3 is CASSDPRTSGANNEQFF. The DNA for the CDR3 is TGTGCCAGCAGTGATCCCCGGACTAGCGGGGCCAACAATGAGCAGTTCTTC. V is TRBV25-1 and J is TRBJ2-1, with 12 bases lining up with TRBD2. V shed 3 bases and J 5 bases; nucleotides not matched to a gene: 8. There are 17 residues in the CDR3. Germline CDR1 and CDR2: MGHDK and SYGVNS.

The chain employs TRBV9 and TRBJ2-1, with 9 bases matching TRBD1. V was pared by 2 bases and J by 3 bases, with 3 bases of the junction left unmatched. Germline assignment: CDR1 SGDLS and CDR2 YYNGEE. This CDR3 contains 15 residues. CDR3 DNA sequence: TGTGCCAGCAGCGTCCGGGACAGGGTCTACAATGAGCAGTTCTTC. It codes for CASSVRDRVYNEQFF.

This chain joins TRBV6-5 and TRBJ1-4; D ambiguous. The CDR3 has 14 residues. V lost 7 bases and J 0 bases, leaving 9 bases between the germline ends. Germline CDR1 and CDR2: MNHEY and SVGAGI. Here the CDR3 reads CASNLPATNEKLFF. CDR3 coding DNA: TGTGCCAGCAACCTCCCAGCAACTAATGAAAAACTGTTTTTT.

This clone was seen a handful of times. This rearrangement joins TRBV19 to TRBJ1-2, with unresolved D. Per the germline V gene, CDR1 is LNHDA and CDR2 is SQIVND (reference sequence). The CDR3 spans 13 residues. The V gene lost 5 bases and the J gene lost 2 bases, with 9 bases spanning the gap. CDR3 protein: CASSLAGNYGYTF. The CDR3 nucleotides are TGTGCCAGTAGTTTGGCAGGAAACTATGGCTACACCTTC.

CDR3 sequence reads: CASRVGNQPQHF. The CDR3 DNA reads TGTGCCAGCAGGGTAGGAAATCAGCCCCAGCATTTT. The chain recombines TRBV6-1 with TRBJ1-5; D gene uncertain. V gave up 6 bases and J gave up 4 bases, with 7 bases separating them. Per germline, CDR1 MNHNS and CDR2 SASEGT. CDR3 length: 12 amino acids.

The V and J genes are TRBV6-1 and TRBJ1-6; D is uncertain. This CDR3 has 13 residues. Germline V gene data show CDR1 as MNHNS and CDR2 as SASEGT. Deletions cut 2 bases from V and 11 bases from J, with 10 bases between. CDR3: CASSEKWETPLHF. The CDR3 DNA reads TGTGCCAGCAGTGAAAAATGGGAGACACCCCTCCACTTT.

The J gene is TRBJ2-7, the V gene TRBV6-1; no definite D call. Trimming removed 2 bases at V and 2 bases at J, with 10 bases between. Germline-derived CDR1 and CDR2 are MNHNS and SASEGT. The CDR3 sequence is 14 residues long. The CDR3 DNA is TGTGCCAGCAGTGAAAGTTTGTGGGCCTACGAGCAGTACTTC. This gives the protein CASSESLWAYEQYF.

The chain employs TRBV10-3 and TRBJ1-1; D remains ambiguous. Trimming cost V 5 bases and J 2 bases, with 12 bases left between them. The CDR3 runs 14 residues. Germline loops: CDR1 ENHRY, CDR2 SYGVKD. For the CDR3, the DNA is TGTGCCATCAGTCAGACGGACTTTAACACTGAAGCTTTCTTT. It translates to CAISQTDFNTEAFF.

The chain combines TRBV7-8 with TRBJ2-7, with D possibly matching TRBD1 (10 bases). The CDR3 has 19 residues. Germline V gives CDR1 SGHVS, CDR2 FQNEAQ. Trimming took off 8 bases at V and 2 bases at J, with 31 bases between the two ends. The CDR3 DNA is TGTGCCAGCCACCAGGTCTCCGACAGGGGGCTAGCGGGGACCTACGAGCAGTACTTC. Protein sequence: CASHQVSDRGLAGTYEQYF.

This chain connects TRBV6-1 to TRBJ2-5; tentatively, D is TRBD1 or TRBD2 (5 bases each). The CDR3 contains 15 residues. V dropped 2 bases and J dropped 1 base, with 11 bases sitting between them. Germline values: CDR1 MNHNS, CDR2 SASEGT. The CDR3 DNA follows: TGTGCCAGCAGTGAAAGAGGGGTCGGCCAAGAGACCCAGTACTTC. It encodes CASSERGVGQETQYF.

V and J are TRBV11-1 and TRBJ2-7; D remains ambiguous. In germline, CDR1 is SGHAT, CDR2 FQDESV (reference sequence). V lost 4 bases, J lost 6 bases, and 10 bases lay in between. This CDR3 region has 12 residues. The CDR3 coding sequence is TGTGCCAGCAGCTGGACCGGCGGCGAGCAGTACTTC. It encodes CASSWTGGEQYF.

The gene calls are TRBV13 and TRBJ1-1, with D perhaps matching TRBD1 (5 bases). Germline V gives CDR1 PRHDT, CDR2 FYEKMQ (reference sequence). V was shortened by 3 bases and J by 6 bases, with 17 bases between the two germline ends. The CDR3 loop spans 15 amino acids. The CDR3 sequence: CASSFEGTALSEAFF. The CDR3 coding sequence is TGTGCCAGCAGCTTTGAGGGGACCGCCTTGTCTGAAGCTTTCTTT.